The source of this T cell receptor (beta chain) is a study of blood T cell repertoires in COVID-19. Study summary: The samples span acute and convalescent COVID-19 from the United States, Italy and Spain. From T cells, B-cell-depleted T cells, or PBMCs came the material, which was cDNA or gDNA.

The authors' processing: Reference gene primer amplification gave nucleated cell count estimates. Method: immunoSEQ multiplex PCR; TCRdb's copy keeps in-frame clones and lacks some. That table furnishes V, J and clone size, whereas the DNA furnished D and trimming. The sample includes hundreds of thousands of clones, 75% to 90% of them seen just once. Germline CDR1 LGHNA, CDR2 YNFKEQ. Trimming stripped 4 bases from V and 5 bases from J, with 15 bases between. CDR3 length: 14 residues. The rearrangement joins TRBV4-2 to TRBJ2-7; D possibly corresponds to TRBD1 (6 bases). The receptor comes from a woman aged 25-40 years who had recovered from COVID-19. The sequencing input was peripheral blood. As DNA, the CDR3 is TGTGCCAGCAGCCCTGCGTGGGGGCCCCACGAGCAGTACTTC. This encodes CASSPAWGPHEQYF.